Below, 20 T cell receptor beta chains from the same sample are listed, as sequenced in a study of cytomegalovirus exposure and HLA in healthy donors. PCR involved 60 Vbeta and 13 Jbeta primers. Only in-frame clones appear in the TCRdb table, and some are missing; sequencing was by immunoSEQ multiplex PCR. The sample contains 60,000 to 70,000 clones, approximately 80% of which appear only once. Sequencing was performed on PBMCs. The source of these receptors is a man younger than 30 in good health and CMV-seropositive.

This chain links TRBV5-8 with TRBJ1-2; 7 positions match TRBD1. Germline lookup yields CDR1 SGHTS and CDR2 YDEGEE. The CDR3 totals 14 residues. V trimming: 7 bases; J trimming: 6 bases; junction bases outside the gene matches: 12. CDR3 sequence reads: CASQRGQSLDGYTF. In DNA form, the CDR3 reads TGTGCCAGCCAGAGGGGGCAGTCTTTGGATGGCTACACCTTC.

The rearrangement links TRBV28 to TRBJ1-1, with 8 bases identical to TRBD1. Germline V lookup: CDR1 MDHEN, CDR2 SYDVKM. This CDR3 comprises 14 residues. V was clipped by 4 bases and J by 2 bases; unmatched bases: 3. CDR3 DNA: TGTGCCAGCAGTTCGGGGACAGGTAACACTGAAGCTTTCTTT. Its translation: CASSSGTGNTEAFF.

J is TRBJ2-4 and V is TRBV6-1, with D maybe TRBD2 (5 bases). Germline V lookup: CDR1 MNHNS, CDR2 SASEGT. CDR3 length equals 14 residues. Trimming shortened V by 3 bases and J by 6 bases, and 12 bases separated the two germline ends. The CDR3 here is CASSDGGPRNIQYF. The CDR3 coding sequence is TGTGCCAGCAGTGATGGCGGGCCAAGAAACATTCAGTACTTC.

The rearrangement uses TRBV29-1 and TRBJ2-7, with D uncertain. Trimming took off 3 bases at V and 6 bases at J, with 15 bases between the two ends. Germline CDR1 is SQVTM and CDR2 is ANQGSEA. CDR3 length: 13 amino acids. In nucleotides, the CDR3 is TGCAGCGTTGACATCAACTACACCCGCGAGCAGTACTTC. Translated: CSVDINYTREQYF.

The chain employs TRBV14 and TRBJ1-6; the match to TRBD1 covers 10 bases. The CDR3 loop spans 15 amino acids. Losses at the gene ends were 1 base for V and 7 bases for J; bases not matched to a gene: 1. CDR1 SGHDN and CDR2 FVKESK come from the germline V gene. The CDR3 region is CASSQGQGANSPLHF. CDR3 sequence (DNA): TGTGCCAGCAGCCAAGGACAGGGGGCAAATTCACCCCTCCACTTT.

CDR3 loop: CASSYGTGGDEQFF. Written as DNA, the CDR3 is TGTGCCAGCAGTTACGGGACAGGCGGCGATGAGCAGTTCTTC. The gene calls are TRBV6-5 and TRBJ2-1; 8 nucleotides line up with TRBD1. The CDR3 has 14 residues. The germline gives CDR1 MNHEY, CDR2 SVGAGI. J gave up 8 bases and V 2 bases, and 5 bases lay outside the gene matches.

V gene TRBV4-2 combines with J gene TRBJ2-7, with 7 bases matching TRBD2. This CDR3 is 16 amino acids long. Germline V gives CDR1 LGHNA, CDR2 YNFKEQ. V trimming: 4 bases; J trimming: 2 bases; junction bases outside the gene matches: 11. The CDR3 sequence: CASSRGEASGTYEQYF. CDR3 DNA: TGTGCCAGCAGCCGGGGGGAAGCTAGCGGAACCTACGAGCAGTACTTC.

The chain employs TRBV30 and TRBJ2-7, with TRBD2 matching over 8 bases. V was clipped by 5 bases and J by 4 bases; unmatched bases: 4. CDR1 and CDR2 from the germline V gene are GTSNPN and SVGIG (reference sequence). This CDR3 spans 12 amino acids. The CDR3 protein is CAWRRGGYEQYF. Written as DNA, the CDR3 is TGTGCCTGGCGACGGGGGGGGTACGAGCAGTACTTC. The full variable domain, in which reference TRBV30 and TRBJ2-7 provide the parts outside the CDR3, is SQTIHQWPATLVQPVGSPLSLECTVEGTSNPNLYWYRQAAGRGLQLLFYSVGIGQISSEVPQNLSASRPQDRQFILSSKKLLLSDSGFYLCAWRRGGYEQYFGPGTRLTVT.

The chain carries TRBV6-1 and TRBJ2-1; 9 nucleotides line up with TRBD2. The CDR3 runs 17 residues. Trimming took 1 base from V and 2 from J; bases not matched to a gene: 6. The germline gives CDR1 MNHNS, CDR2 SASEGT. In nucleotides, the CDR3 is TGTGCCAGCAGTGAAGATCCGCTAGCGGGGACCTACAATGAGCAGTTCTTC. Residues: CASSEDPLAGTYNEQFF.

This clone was seen only a few times. The chain couples TRBV7-2 to TRBJ2-1, with 8 bases matching TRBD2. The CDR3 has 13 residues. V lost 8 bases to trimming and J lost 2 bases; unmatched junction nucleotides: 2. The germline CDR1 and CDR2 sequences are SGHTA and FQGNSA. The CDR3 sequence: CASAGGAYNEQFF. The CDR3 DNA sequence: TGTGCCAGCGCCGGGGGGGCCTACAATGAGCAGTTCTTC.

A word on this clone: The junction differs from germline at one of its ends, possibly a read error. Other DNA sequences in the same sample also yield this CDR3. The genes are TRBV10-3 and TRBJ2-7; 11 nucleotides agree with TRBD1. Germline CDR1 is ENHRY and CDR2 is SYGVKD. The length of the CDR3 is 14 residues. DNA for the CDR3: TGTGCCGTAACCCGGACAGGGGGCTCCGACGAGCAGTACTTC. It is translated as CAVTRTGGSDEQYF.

The gene calls are TRBV2 and TRBJ2-3; 10 nucleotides line up with TRBD1. The CDR3 length is 16 residues. V shed 4 bases, J shed 5 bases, and the junction held 9 bases outside the gene matches. From germline, CDR1 is SNHLY and CDR2 FYNNEI. In DNA, the CDR3 is TGTGCCAGCAGTGTTGGGCTCGGACAGGGGGAAGATACGCAGTATTTT. This codes for CASSVGLGQGEDTQYF. Drawing the rest from reference TRBV2 and TRBJ2-3, the complete variable domain is EPEVTQTPSHQVTQMGQEVILRCVPISNHLYFYWYRQILGQKVEFLVSFYNNEISEKSEIFDDQFSVERPDGSNFTLKIRSTKLEDSAMYFCASSVGLGQGEDTQYFGPGTRLTVL.

The V call is TRBV5-4, the J call TRBJ1-2; the D gene is possibly TRBD1 (6 bases). From germline, CDR1 is SGHNT and CDR2 YYREEE (reference sequence). The CDR3 is made up of 13 amino acids. With 4 bases removed from V and 4 bases from J, the gap between germline ends came to 11 bases. For the CDR3, the DNA is TGTGCCAGCAGCGGTACAGGGCCCTATGGCTACACCTTC. Its protein is CASSGTGPYGYTF.

The V gene is TRBV29-1, the J gene TRBJ2-7; a possible D gene is TRBD2 (6 bases). V shed 6 bases and J shed 6 bases, with 12 bases lying between them. The length of the CDR3 is 11 residues. Germline assignment: CDR1 SQVTM and CDR2 ANQGSEA. The CDR3, as DNA: TGCAGCGTGCTTTGGAGGGTCGAGCAGTACTTC. It specifies CSVLWRVEQYF.

The chain joins TRBV4-1 to TRBJ2-1; 11 bases align to TRBD2. CDR1 is MGHRA and CDR2 is YSYEKL in the germline V gene. The J segment lost 6 bases and the V segment lost 1 base, leaving 5 bases of the junction unmatched. The CDR3 consists of 16 residues. CDR3 coding DNA: TGCGCCAGCAGCCAAGGTCCTAGCGGGGGGCGCAATGAGCAGTTCTTC. Its translation: CASSQGPSGGRNEQFF.

The J gene is TRBJ1-5, the V gene TRBV6-6, with D possibly being TRBD1 (5 bases). This CDR3 comprises 13 residues. Trimming took off 6 bases at V and 7 bases at J, with 13 bases between the two ends. The germline V gene has CDR1 MNHNY and CDR2 SVGAGI (reference sequence). The CDR3: CASSPRVGQPQHF. CDR3 bases: TGTGCCAGCAGCCCCAGGGTCGGGCAGCCCCAGCATTTT.

This clone was found once. This chain uses TRBV29-1 with TRBJ2-1, with D possibly being TRBD2 (6 bases). This CDR3 has 12 residues. CDR1 SQVTM and CDR2 ANQGSEA come from the germline V gene. V was cut by 1 base and J by 10 bases, with 11 bases left in between. The CDR3, as DNA: TGCAGCGTTGAAGGGGGGGAAGCAGAGCAGTTCTTC. This sequence encodes CSVEGGEAEQFF.

In this sample, this clone turned up once. This rearrangement joins TRBV6-5 to TRBJ1-2, with D maybe TRBD1 (5 bases). Trimming shortened V by 6 bases and J by 3 bases, and 14 bases separated the two germline ends. Germline CDR1 is MNHEY and CDR2 is SVGAGI. The CDR3 is 14 residues long. CDR3: CASRNPDSYYGYTF. The CDR3 region has the DNA TGTGCCAGCAGAAATCCCGACAGTTACTATGGCTACACCTTC.

This chain joins TRBV6-5 and TRBJ2-7; TRBD2 matches 13 bases. CDR1 is MNHEY, CDR2 SVGAGI, per germline. The CDR3 is 13 amino acids. V lost 8 bases to trimming and J lost 4 bases; unmatched junction nucleotides: 2. The DNA for the CDR3 is TGTGCCAGCGCGACTAGCGGGAGGTACGAGCAGTACTTC. It is translated as CASATSGRYEQYF.

The V call is TRBV5-1, the J call TRBJ2-7; weak D call: TRBD2 (6 bases). This CDR3 has 13 amino acids. From germline, CDR1 is SGHRS and CDR2 YFSETQ. The ends were cut back, 4 bases at V and 6 bases at J, with 14 bases in the middle. The CDR3 DNA sequence: TGCGCCAGCAGCCCCGCGGGATCCGGCGAGCAGTACTTC. The encoded protein is CASSPAGSGEQYF. Variable domain in full (rest from reference TRBV5-1 and TRBJ2-7): KAGVTQTPRYLIKTRGQQVTLSCSPISGHRSVSWYQQTPGQGLQFLFEYFSETQRNKGNFPGRFSGRQFSNSRSEMNVSTLELGDSALYLCASSPAGSGEQYFGPGTRLTVT.